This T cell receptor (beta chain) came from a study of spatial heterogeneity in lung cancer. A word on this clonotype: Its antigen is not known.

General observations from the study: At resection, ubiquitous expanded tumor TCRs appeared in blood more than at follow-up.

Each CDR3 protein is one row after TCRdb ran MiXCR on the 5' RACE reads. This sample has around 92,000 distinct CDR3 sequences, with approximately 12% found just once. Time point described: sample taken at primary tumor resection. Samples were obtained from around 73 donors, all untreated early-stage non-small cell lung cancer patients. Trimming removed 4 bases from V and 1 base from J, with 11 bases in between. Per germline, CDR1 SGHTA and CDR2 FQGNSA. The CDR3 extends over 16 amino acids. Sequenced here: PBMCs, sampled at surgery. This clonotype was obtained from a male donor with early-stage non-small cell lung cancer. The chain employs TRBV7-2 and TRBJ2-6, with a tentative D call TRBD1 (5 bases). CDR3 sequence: CASSWKQGSGANVLTF. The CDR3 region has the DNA TGTGCCAGCAGCTGGAAGCAGGGTTCTGGGGCCAACGTCCTGACTTTC.